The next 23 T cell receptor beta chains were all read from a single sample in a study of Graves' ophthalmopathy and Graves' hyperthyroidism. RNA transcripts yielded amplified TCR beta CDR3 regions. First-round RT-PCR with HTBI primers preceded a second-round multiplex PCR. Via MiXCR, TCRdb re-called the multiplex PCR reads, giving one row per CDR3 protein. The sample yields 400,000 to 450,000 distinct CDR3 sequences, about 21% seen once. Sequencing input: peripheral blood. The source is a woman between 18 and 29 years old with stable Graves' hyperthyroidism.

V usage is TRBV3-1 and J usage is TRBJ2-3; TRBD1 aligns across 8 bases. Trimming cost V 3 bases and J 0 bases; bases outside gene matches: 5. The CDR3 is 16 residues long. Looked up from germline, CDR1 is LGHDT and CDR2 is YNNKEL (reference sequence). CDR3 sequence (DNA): TGTGCCAGCAGCCACCAGGACAGGGCTAGCACAGATACGCAGTATTTT. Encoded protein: CASSHQDRASTDTQYF.

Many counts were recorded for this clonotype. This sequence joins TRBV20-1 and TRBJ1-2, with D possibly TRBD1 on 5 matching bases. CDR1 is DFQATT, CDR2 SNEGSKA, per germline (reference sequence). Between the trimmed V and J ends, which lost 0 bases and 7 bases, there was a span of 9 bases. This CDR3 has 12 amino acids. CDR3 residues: CSARDRAAGYTF. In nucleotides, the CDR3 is TGCAGTGCTAGAGACAGGGCGGCTGGCTACACCTTC.

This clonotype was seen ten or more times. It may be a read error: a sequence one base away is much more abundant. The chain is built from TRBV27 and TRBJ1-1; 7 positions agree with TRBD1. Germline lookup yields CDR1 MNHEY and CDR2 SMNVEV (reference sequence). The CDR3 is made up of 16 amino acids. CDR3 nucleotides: TGTGCCAGCAGTTCATCACACAGGGGCTTGAACACTGCAGCTTTCTTT. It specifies CASSSSHRGLNTAAFF.

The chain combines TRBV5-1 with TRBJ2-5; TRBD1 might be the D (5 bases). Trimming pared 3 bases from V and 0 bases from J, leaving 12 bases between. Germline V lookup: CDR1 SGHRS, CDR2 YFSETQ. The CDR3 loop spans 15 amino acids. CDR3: CASSSAGRYQETQYF. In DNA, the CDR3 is TGCGCCAGCAGCTCTGCAGGGCGATACCAAGAGACCCAGTACTTC.

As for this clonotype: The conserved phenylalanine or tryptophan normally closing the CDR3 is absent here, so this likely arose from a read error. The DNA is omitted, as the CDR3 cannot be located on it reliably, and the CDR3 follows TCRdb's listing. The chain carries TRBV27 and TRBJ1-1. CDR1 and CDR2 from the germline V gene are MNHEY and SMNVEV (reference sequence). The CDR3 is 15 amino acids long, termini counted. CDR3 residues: CASLGPVGMNTEACL.

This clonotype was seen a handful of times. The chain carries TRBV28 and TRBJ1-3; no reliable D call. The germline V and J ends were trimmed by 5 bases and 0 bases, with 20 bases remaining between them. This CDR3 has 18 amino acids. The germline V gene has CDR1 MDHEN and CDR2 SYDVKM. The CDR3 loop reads CASSPYPLWRLSGNTIYF. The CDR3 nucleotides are TGTGCCAGCAGTCCCTACCCGCTGTGGCGTCTCTCTGGAAACACCATATATTTT.

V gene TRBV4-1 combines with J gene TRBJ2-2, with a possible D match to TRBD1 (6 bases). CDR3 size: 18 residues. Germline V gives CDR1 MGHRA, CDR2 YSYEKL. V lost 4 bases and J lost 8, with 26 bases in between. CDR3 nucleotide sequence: TGCGCCAGCAGCCCCTTATCCTGGGGAGACAGGTCCGAAGGGGAGCTGTTTTTT. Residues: CASSPLSWGDRSEGELFF.

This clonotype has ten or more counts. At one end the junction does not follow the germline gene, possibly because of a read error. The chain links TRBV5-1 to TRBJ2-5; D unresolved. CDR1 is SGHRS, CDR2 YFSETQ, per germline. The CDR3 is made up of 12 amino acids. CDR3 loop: CASSLGQETQYF. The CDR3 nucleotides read TGTGCCAGCAGCTTAGGGCAAGAGACCCAGTACTTC.

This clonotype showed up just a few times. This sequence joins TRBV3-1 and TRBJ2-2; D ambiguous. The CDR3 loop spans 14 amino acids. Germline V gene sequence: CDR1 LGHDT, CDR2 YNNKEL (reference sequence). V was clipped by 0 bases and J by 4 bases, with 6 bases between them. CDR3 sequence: CASSQDFSTGELFF. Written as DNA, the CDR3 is TGTGCCAGCAGCCAAGATTTTTCCACCGGGGAGCTGTTTTTT. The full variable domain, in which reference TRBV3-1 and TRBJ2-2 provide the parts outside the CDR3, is DTAVSQTPKYLVTQMGNDKSIKCEQNLGHDTMYWYKQDSKKFLKIMFSYNNKELIINETVPNRFSPKSPDKAHLNLHINSLELGDSAVYFCASSQDFSTGELFFGEGSRLTVL.

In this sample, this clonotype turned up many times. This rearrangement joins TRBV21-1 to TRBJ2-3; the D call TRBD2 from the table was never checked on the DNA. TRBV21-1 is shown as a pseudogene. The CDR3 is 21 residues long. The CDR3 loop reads CASSKPGLAGGPRGNTDTQYF. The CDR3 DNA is TGTGCCAGCAGCAAGCCGGGACTAGCGGGAGGGCCGCGTGGAAACACAGATACGCAGTATTTT.

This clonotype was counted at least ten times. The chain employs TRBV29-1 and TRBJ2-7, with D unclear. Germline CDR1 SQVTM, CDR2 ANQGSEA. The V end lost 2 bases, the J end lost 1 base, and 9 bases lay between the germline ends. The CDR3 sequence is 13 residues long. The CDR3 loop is CSVELPPSYEQYF. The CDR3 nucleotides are TGCAGCGTTGAACTCCCCCCATCCTACGAGCAGTACTTC.

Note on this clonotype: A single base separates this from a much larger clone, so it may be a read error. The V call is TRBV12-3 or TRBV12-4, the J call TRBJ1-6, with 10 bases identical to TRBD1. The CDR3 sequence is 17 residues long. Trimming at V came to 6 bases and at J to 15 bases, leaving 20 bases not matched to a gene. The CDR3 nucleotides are TGTGCCAGCAGGCAAAGTCCGGGACAGGGGCCCCGAGGAAACCTCCACTTT. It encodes CASRQSPGQGPRGNLHF.

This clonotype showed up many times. CDR3 loop: CASSSGVGPKNIQYF. DNA of the CDR3: TGTGCCAGCAGCTCGGGGGTGGGACCCAAAAACATTCAGTACTTC. The chain employs TRBV14 and TRBJ2-4; D may be TRBD2 (6 bases). The CDR3 is 15 amino acids. V was shortened by 5 bases and J by 2 bases, with 13 bases between the two germline ends. Germline assignment: CDR1 SGHDN and CDR2 FVKESK.

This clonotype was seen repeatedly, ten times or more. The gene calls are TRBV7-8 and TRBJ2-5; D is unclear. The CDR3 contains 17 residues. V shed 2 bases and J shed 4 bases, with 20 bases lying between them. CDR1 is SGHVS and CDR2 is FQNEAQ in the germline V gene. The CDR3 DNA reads TGTGCCAGCAGCTTAAGGCGAGAGAATGCAGCAGGAGAGACCCAGTACTTC. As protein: CASSLRRENAAGETQYF.

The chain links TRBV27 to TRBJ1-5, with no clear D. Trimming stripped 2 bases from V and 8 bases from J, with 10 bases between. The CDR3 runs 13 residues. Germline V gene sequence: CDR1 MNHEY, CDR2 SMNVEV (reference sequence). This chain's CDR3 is CASSLGQSKPQHF. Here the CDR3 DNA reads TGTGCCAGCAGTTTAGGGCAGAGTAAGCCCCAGCATTTT.

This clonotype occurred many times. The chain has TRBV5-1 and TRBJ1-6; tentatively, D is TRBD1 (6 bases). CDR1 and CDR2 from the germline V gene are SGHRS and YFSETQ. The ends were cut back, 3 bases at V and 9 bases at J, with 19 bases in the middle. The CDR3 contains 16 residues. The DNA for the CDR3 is TGCGCCAGCAGCTCGGAGGAACAGGGTTGGGGTTCACCCCTCCACTTT. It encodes CASSSEEQGWGSPLHF. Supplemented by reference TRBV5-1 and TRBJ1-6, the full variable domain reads KAGVTQTPRYLIKTRGQQVTLSCSPISGHRSVSWYQQTPGQGLQFLFEYFSETQRNKGNFPGRFSGRQFSNSRSEMNVSTLELGDSALYLCASSSEEQGWGSPLHFGNGTRLTVT.

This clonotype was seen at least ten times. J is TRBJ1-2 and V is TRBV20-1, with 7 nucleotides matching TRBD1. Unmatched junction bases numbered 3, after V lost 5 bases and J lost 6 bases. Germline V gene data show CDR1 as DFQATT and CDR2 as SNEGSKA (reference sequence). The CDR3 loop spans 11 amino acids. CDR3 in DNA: TGCAGTGCTGACAGGGATAATGGCTACACCTTC. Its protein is CSADRDNGYTF.

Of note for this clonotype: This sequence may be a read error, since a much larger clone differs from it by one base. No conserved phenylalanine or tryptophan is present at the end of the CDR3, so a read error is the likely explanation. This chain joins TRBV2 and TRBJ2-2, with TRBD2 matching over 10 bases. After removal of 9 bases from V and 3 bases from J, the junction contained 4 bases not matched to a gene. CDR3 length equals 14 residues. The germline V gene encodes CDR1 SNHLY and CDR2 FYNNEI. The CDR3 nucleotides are TGTGCCAGAGAGCGGGAGGGGGACACCGGGGAGCTGTTTGTT. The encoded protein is CAREREGDTGELFV.

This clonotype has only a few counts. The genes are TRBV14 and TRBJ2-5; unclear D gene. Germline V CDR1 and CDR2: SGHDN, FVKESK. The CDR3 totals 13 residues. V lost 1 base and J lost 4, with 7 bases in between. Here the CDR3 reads CASSQGVIETQYF. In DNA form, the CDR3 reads TGTGCCAGCAGCCAAGGGGTAATAGAGACCCAGTACTTC.

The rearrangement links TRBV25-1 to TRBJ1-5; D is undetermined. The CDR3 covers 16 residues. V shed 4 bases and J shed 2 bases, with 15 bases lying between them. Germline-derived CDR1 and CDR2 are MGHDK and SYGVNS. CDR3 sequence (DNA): TGTGCCAGCAGTGGGCCGGAGCCAGGCGGCAATCAGCCCCAGCATTTT. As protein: CASSGPEPGGNQPQHF.

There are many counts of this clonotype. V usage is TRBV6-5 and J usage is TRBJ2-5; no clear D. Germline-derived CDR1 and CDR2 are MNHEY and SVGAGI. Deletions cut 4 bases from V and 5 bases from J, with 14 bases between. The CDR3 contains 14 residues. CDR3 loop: CASSSDGRPETQYF. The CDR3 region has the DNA TGTGCCAGCAGTTCGGACGGACGCCCCGAGACCCAGTACTTC.

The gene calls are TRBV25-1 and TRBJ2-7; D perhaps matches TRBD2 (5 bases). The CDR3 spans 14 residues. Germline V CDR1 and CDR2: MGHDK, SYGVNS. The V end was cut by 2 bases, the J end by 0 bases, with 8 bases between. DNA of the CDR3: TGTGCCAGCAGTGAAATAGGGAGCTCCTACGAGCAGTACTTC. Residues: CASSEIGSSYEQYF.

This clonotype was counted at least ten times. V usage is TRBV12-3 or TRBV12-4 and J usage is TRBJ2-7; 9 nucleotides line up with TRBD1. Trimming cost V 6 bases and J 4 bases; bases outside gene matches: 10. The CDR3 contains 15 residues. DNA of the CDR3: TGTGCCAGCAGCTCCCGGACAGGGGAGTATTACGAGCAGTACTTC. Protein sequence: CASSSRTGEYYEQYF.